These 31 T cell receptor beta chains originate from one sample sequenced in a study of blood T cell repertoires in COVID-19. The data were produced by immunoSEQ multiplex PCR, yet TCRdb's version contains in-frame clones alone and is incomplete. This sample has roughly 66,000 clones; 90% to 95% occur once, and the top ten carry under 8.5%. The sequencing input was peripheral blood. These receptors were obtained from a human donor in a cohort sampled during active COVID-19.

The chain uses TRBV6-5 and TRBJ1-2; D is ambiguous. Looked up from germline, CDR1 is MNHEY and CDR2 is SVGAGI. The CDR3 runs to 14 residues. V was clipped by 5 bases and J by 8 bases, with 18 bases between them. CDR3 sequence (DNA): TGTGCCAGCAGTCCCTCTGACCTGCCGGGGGGCTACACCTTC. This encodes CASSPSDLPGGYTF.

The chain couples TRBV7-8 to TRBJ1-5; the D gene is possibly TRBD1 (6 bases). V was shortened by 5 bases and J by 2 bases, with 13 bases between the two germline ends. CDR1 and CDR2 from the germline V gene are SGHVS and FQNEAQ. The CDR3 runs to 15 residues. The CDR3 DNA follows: TGTGCCAGCAGCACACGCGGGGGCGGCAATCAGCCCCAGCATTTT. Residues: CASSTRGGGNQPQHF. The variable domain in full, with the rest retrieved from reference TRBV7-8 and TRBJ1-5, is GAGVSQSPRYKVAKRGQDVALRCDPISGHVSLFWYQQALGQGPEFLTYFQNEAQLDKSGLPSDRFFAERPEGSVSTLKIQRTQQEDSAVYLCASSTRGGGNQPQHFGDGTRLSIL.

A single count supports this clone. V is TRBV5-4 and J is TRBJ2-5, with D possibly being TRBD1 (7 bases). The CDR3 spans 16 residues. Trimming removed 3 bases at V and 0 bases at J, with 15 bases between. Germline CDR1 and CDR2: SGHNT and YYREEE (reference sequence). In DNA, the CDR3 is TGTGCCAGCAGCTCGGGGGACAGAGAAGACCAAGAGACCCAGTACTTC. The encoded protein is CASSSGDREDQETQYF.

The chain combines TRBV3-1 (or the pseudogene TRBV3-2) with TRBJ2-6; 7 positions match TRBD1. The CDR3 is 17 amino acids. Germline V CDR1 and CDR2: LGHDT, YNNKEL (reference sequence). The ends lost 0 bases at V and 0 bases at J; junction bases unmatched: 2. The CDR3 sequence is CASSQDNRGSGANVLTF. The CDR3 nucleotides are TGTGCCAGCAGCCAAGATAACAGGGGCTCTGGGGCCAACGTCCTGACTTTC.

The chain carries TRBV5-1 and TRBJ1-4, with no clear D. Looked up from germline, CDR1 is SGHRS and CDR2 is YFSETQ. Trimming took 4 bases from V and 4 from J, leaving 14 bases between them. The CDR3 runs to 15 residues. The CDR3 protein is CASSPIGRFNEKLFF. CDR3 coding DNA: TGCGCCAGCAGCCCTATCGGCAGGTTTAATGAAAAACTGTTTTTT.

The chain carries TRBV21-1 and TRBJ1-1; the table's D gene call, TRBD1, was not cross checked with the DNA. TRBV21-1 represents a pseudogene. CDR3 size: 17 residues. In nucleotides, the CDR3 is TGTGCCAGCAGCAAAGGGGGCAAAACAGGGCGGGACACTGAAGCTTTCTTT. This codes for CASSKGGKTGRDTEAFF.

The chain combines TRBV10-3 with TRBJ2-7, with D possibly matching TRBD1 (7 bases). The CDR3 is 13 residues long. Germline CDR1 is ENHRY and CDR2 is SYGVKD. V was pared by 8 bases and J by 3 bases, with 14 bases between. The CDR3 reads CAIGDQGGYEQYF. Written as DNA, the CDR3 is TGTGCCATCGGGGACCAGGGGGGCTACGAGCAGTACTTC.

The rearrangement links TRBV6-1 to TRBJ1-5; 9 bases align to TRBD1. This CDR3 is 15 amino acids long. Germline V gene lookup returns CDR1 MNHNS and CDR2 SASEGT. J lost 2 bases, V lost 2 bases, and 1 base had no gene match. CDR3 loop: CASSETGGRNQPQHF. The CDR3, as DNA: TGTGCCAGCAGTGAAACAGGGGGCCGCAATCAGCCCCAGCATTTT.

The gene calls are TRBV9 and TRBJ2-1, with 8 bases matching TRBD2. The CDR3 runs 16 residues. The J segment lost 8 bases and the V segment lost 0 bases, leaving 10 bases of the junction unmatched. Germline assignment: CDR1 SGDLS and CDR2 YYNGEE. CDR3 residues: CASSVALGTRTDEQFF. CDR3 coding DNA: TGTGCCAGCAGCGTAGCCCTTGGGACTAGAACGGATGAGCAGTTCTTC. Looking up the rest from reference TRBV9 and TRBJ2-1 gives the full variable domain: DSGVTQTPKHLITATGQRVTLRCSPRSGDLSVYWYQQSLDQGLQFLIQYYNGEERAKGNILERFSAQQFPDLHSELNLSSLELGDSALYFCASSVALGTRTDEQFFGPGTRLTVL.

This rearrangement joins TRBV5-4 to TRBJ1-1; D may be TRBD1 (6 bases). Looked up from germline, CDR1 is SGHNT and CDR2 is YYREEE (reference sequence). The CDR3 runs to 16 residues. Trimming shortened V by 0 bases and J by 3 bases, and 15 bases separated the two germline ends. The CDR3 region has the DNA TGTGCCAGCAGCTTGGCTGGCAGGGGAAAGTACACTGAAGCTTTCTTT. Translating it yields CASSLAGRGKYTEAFF.

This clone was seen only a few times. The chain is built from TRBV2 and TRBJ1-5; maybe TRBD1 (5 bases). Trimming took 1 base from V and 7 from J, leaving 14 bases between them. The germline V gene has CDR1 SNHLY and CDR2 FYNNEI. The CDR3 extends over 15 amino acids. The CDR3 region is CASSEVRQLGQPQHF. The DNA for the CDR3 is TGTGCCAGCAGTGAAGTCAGACAGCTAGGGCAGCCCCAGCATTTT.

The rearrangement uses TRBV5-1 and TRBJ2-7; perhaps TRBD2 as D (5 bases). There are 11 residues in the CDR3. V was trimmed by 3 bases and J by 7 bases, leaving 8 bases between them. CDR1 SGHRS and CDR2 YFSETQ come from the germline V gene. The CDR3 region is CASSSRGEQYF. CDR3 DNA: TGCGCCAGCAGCTCCCGGGGTGAGCAGTACTTC.

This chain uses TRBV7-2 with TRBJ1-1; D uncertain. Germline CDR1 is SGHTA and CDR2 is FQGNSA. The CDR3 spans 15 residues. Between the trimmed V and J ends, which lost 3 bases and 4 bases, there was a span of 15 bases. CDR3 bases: TGTGCCAGCAGCTTCATAGATCTCCAATCCACTGAAGCTTTCTTT. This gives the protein CASSFIDLQSTEAFF.

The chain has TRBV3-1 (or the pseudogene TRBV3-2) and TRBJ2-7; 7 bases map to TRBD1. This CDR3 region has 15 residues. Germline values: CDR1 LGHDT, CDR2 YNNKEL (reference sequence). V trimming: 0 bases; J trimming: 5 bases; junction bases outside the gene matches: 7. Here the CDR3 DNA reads TGTGCCAGCAGCCAAGATCTCGACAGGGTCGACGAGCAGTACTTC. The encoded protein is CASSQDLDRVDEQYF.

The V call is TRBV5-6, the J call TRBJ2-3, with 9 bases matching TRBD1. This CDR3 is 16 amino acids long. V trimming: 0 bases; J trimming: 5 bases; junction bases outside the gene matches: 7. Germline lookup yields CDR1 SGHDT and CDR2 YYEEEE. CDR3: CASSLGITGGEDTQYF. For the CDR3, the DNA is TGTGCCAGCAGCTTGGGTATAACAGGGGGCGAAGATACGCAGTATTTT.

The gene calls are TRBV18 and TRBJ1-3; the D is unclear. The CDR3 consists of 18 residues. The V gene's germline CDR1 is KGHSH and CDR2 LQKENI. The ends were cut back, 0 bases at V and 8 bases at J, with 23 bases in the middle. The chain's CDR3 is CASSPPMGNKAPRDTIYF. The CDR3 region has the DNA TGTGCCAGCTCACCACCGATGGGGAACAAGGCCCCGAGGGACACCATATATTTT.

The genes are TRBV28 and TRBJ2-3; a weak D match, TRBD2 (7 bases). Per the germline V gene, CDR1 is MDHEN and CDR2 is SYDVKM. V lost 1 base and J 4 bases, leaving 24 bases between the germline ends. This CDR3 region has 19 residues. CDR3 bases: TGTGCCAGCAGTTTATTAGGTTTGATTGGGGGGGCGGGGGCAGATACGCAGTATTTT. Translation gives CASSLLGLIGGAGADTQYF.

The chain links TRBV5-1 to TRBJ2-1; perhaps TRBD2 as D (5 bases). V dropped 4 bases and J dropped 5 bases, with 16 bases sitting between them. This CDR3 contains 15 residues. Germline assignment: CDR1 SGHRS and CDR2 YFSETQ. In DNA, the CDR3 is TGCGCCAGCAGCCGGCCGGAGGATGGGAACAATGAGCAGTTCTTC. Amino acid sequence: CASSRPEDGNNEQFF.

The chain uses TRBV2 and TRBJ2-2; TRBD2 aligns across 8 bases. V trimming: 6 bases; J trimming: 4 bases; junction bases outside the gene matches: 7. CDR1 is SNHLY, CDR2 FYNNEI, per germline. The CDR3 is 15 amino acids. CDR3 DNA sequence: TGTGCCAGCAGCGGGGGGGCCATTAGCACCGGGGAGCTGTTTTTT. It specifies CASSGGAISTGELFF.

The CDR3 DNA sequence: TGTGCCAGCAGGGGGGCAGGGAACTACGAGCAGTACTTC. The encoded protein is CASRGAGNYEQYF. The V call is TRBV12-3 or TRBV12-4, the J call TRBJ2-7; the D gene is possibly TRBD1 (6 bases). This CDR3 is built from 13 residues. The V end lost 6 bases, the J end lost 3 bases, and 12 bases lay between the germline ends.

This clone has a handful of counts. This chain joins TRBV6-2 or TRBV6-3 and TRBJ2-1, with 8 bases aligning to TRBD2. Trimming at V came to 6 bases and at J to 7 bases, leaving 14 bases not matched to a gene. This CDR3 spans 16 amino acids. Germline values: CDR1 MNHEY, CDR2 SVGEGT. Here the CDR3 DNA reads TGTGCCAGCAGCGTTCCCCGGATAGCGGGATCGAATGAGCAGTTCTTC. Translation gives CASSVPRIAGSNEQFF.

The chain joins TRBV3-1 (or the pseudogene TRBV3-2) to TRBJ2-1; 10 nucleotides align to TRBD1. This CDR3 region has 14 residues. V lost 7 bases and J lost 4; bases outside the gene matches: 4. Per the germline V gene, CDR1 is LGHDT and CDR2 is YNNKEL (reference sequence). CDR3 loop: CASTRDRGYNEQFF. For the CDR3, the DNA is TGTGCCAGCACCCGGGACAGGGGATACAATGAGCAGTTCTTC.

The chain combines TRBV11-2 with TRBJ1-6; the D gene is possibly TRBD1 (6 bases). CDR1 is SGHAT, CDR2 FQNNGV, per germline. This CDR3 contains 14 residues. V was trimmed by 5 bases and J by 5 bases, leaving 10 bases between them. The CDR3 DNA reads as TGTGCCAGCAGCCCCGGGGGGCATAATTCACCCCTCCACTTT. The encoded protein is CASSPGGHNSPLHF.

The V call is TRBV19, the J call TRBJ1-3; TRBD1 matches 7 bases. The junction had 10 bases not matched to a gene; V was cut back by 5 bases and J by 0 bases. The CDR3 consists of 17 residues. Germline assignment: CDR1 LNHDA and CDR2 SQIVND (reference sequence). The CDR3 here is CASSAAGTANSGNTIYF. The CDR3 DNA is TGTGCCAGTAGTGCCGCCGGGACAGCCAACTCTGGAAACACCATATATTTT. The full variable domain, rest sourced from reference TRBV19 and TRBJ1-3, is DGGITQSPKYLFRKEGQNVTLSCEQNLNHDAMYWYRQDPGQGLRLIYYSQIVNDFQKGDIAEGYSVSREKKESFPLTVTSAQKNPTAFYLCASSAAGTANSGNTIYFGEGSWLTVV.

The CDR3 sequence is CASSSAGRAPGYTF. DNA for the CDR3: TGTGCCAGCAGCTCCGCAGGCAGGGCCCCTGGCTACACCTTC. The gene calls are TRBV5-6 and TRBJ1-2; TRBD1 might be the D (5 bases). Trimming took off 3 bases at V and 7 bases at J, with 16 bases between the two ends. The V gene's germline CDR1 is SGHDT and CDR2 YYEEEE. CDR3 length: 14 amino acids.

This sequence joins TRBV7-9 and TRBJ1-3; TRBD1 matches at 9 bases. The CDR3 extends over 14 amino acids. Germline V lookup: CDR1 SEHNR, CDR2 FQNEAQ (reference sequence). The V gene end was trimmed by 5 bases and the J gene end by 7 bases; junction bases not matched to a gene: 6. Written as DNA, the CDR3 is TGTGCCAGCAGCCCCGTCGGACAGGGGAACACCATATATTTT. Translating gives CASSPVGQGNTIYF.

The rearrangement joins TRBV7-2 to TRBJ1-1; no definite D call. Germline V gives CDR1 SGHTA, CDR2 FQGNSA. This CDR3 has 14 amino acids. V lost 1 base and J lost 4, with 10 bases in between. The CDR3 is CASSLDGEGTEAFF. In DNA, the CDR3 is TGTGCCAGCAGCTTAGACGGGGAGGGCACTGAAGCTTTCTTT.

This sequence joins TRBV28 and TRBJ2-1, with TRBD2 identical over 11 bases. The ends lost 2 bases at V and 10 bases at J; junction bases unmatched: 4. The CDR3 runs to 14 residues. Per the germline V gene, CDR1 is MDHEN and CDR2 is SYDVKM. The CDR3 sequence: CASSLILAGAEQFF. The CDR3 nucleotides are TGTGCCAGCAGTTTAATACTAGCGGGGGCAGAGCAGTTCTTC.

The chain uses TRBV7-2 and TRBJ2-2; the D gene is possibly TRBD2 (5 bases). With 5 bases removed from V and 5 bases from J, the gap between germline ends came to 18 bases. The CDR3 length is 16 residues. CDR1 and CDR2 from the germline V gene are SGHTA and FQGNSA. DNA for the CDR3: TGTGCCAGCAGCCCGACGGGCCGCAGCGGAACCGGGGAGCTGTTTTTT. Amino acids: CASSPTGRSGTGELFF.

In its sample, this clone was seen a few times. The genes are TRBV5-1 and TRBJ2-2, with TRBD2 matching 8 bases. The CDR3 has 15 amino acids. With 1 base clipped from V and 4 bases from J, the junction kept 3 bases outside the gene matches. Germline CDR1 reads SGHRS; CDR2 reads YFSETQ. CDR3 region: CASSLSGSATGELFF. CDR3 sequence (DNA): TGCGCCAGCAGCTTGAGCGGGAGTGCCACCGGGGAGCTGTTTTTT.

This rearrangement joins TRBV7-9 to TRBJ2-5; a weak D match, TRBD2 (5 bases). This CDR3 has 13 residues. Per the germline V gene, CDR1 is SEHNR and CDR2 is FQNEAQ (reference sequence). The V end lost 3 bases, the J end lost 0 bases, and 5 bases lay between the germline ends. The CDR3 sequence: CASSLTNQETQYF. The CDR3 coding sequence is TGTGCCAGCAGCTTGACTAACCAAGAGACCCAGTACTTC.